The next 22 T cell receptor beta chains were all read from a single sample in a study of blood T cells in healthy people across ages. Then a second PCR, running roughly 7 to 11 cycles, was carried out with a sample-barcoded 5' primer and a J-beta primer mix. MiXCR was run by TCRdb on the 5' RACE reads, yielding one entry per CDR3 protein. In the table there are about 1.7 million distinct CDR3 sequences, roughly 27% of which are singletons. Source material: blood. The origin of the receptors is a woman aged 30 to 39 in good health.

This clonotype occurred many times. The chain combines TRBV18 with TRBJ2-1, with D unclear. Trimming pared 3 bases from V and 7 bases from J, leaving 19 bases between. Germline-derived CDR1 and CDR2 are KGHSH and LQKENI. This CDR3 has 16 amino acids. DNA of the CDR3: TGTGCCAGCTCACCCGAGAGCGCGGCCATGGGGAATGAGCAGTTCTTC. Its protein product is CASSPESAAMGNEQFF. The full variable domain, completed using reference TRBV18 and TRBJ2-1, is NAGVMQNPRHLVRRRGQEARLRCSPMKGHSHVYWYRQLPEEGLKFMVYLQKENIIDESGMPKERFSAEFPKEGPSILRIQQVVRGDSAAYFCASSPESAAMGNEQFFGPGTRLTVL.

V gene TRBV4-1 combines with J gene TRBJ2-3; D assignment may be TRBD1 or TRBD2 (6 bases each). V was trimmed by 0 bases and J by 4 bases, leaving 20 bases between them. The CDR3 loop spans 18 amino acids. Germline V gene sequence: CDR1 MGHRA, CDR2 YSYEKL. In DNA form, the CDR3 reads TGCGCCAGCAGCCAAGAAGGGCACCCGGGGGCGGCACCAGATACGCAGTATTTT. Protein sequence: CASSQEGHPGAAPDTQYF.

The J gene is TRBJ1-5, the V gene TRBV6-5; D is perhaps TRBD1 (5 bases). Germline V gives CDR1 MNHEY, CDR2 SVGAGI. CDR3 length equals 15 residues. Trimming pared 6 bases from V and 4 bases from J, leaving 16 bases between. The CDR3 sequence: CASSSDRLGNQPQHF. DNA for the CDR3: TGTGCCAGCAGCTCCGACAGATTGGGAAATCAGCCCCAGCATTTT.

The CDR3 region has the DNA TGTGCCAGCGGCCAAAGTGGGACAGGGGGCGTCGAGCAGTACTTC. Translation: CASGQSGTGGVEQYF. The chain joins TRBV7-2 to TRBJ2-7; 12 bases are shared with TRBD1. CDR1 is SGHTA, CDR2 FQGNSA, per germline. This CDR3 is 15 amino acids long. Trimming removed 8 bases from V and 6 bases from J; junction bases left unmatched: 11.

There are a few counts of this clonotype. This chain joins TRBV12-3 or TRBV12-4 and TRBJ2-1; D possibly corresponds to TRBD2 (6 bases). The CDR3 has 15 residues. The V gene lost 1 base and the J gene lost 4 bases, with 11 bases spanning the gap. The CDR3 region has the DNA TGTGCCAGCAGTTTAGGGCAGCGGGCTTACAATGAGCAGTTCTTC. This encodes CASSLGQRAYNEQFF.

This clonotype was recorded a few times. The rearrangement links TRBV20-1 to TRBJ2-7, with TRBD2 identical over 7 bases. From germline, CDR1 is DFQATT and CDR2 SNEGSKA (reference sequence). The CDR3 consists of 16 residues. J lost 2 bases, V lost 0 bases, and 10 bases had no gene match. The CDR3 DNA follows: TGCAGTGCTAGAGATACAACGGGAGGACCTACCTACGAGCAGTACTTC. This gives the protein CSARDTTGGPTYEQYF.

In its sample, this clonotype was seen a few times. The rearrangement links TRBV2 to TRBJ1-2, with TRBD1 matching over 11 bases. The germline V gene has CDR1 SNHLY and CDR2 FYNNEI. The CDR3 covers 14 residues. Germline trimming cut 6 bases from V and 8 bases from J; bases unmatched to any gene: 8. The CDR3 is CASRTGTGGEGYTF. CDR3 coding DNA: TGTGCCAGCAGAACCGGGACAGGGGGGGAAGGCTACACCTTC.

In this sample, this clonotype turned up a few times. The J gene is TRBJ2-4, the V gene TRBV12-3 or TRBV12-4; possibly TRBD1 for D (5 bases). The CDR3 totals 14 residues. Trimming cost V 2 bases and J 8 bases, with 13 bases left between them. DNA of the CDR3: TGTGCCAGCAGTTTATCAGGGCCAGCCGACATTCAGTACTTC. As protein: CASSLSGPADIQYF.

The chain employs TRBV7-2 and TRBJ2-4; maybe TRBD2 (6 bases). The DNA end favors TRBJ2-7, so the J call may be wrong. The CDR3 totals 15 residues. The V gene's germline CDR1 is SGHTA and CDR2 FQGNSA. The CDR3 loop is CASSPPVEGSHEQYF. CDR3 in DNA: TGTGCCAGCAGCCCCCCGGTGGAGGGGAGCCACGAGCAGTACTTC.

This clonotype was detected only a few times. The chain employs TRBV15 and TRBJ2-5; D remains unclear. Germline V lookup: CDR1 LNHNV, CDR2 YYDKDF (reference sequence). The germline V and J ends were trimmed by 5 bases and 1 base, with 14 bases remaining between them. The CDR3 is 15 residues long. The CDR3 DNA reads as TGTGCCACCAGCGTGAGCCGAGTGATCCAAGAGACCCAGTACTTC. It is translated as CATSVSRVIQETQYF.

About this clonotype itself: An end of the junction does not agree with germline; a read error may underlie this. The chain is built from TRBV9 and TRBJ1-4; no clear D. CDR3 length equals 14 residues. Germline loops: CDR1 SGDLS, CDR2 YYNGEE. CDR3 bases: TGTGTCAGCAGCGTAGAGGTCAGCAATGAAAAACTGTTTTTT. Amino acids: CVSSVEVSNEKLFF.

The gene calls are TRBV29-1 and TRBJ1-2, with a possible D match to TRBD1 (5 bases). Deletions cut 5 bases from V and 3 bases from J, with 13 bases between. The CDR3 is 13 residues long. Germline assignment: CDR1 SQVTM and CDR2 ANQGSEA. CDR3 sequence (DNA): TGCAGCGTTAGGGGCATTCCGGACTATGGCTACACCTTC. It codes for CSVRGIPDYGYTF.

Ten or more counts support this clonotype. The chain has TRBV18 and TRBJ2-5, with D possibly matching TRBD1 (5 bases). This CDR3 region has 14 residues. V lost 2 bases and J lost 2, with 9 bases in between. CDR1 KGHSH and CDR2 LQKENI come from the germline V gene. This chain's CDR3 is CASSPAGLQETQYF. Written as DNA, the CDR3 is TGTGCCAGCTCACCAGCAGGGCTACAAGAGACCCAGTACTTC.

The V gene is TRBV12-3 or TRBV12-4, the J gene TRBJ1-2, with a weak D call TRBD1 (6 bases). V lost 6 bases and J lost 8, with 16 bases in between. This CDR3 is built from 13 residues. CDR3 region: CASSLGGGTGYTF. Written as DNA, the CDR3 is TGTGCCAGCAGCCTAGGGGGGGGCACGGGCTACACCTTC.

This chain connects TRBV19 to TRBJ2-7, with 14 positions matching TRBD2. The CDR3 loop spans 17 amino acids. Germline loops: CDR1 LNHDA, CDR2 SQIVND (reference sequence). Trimming cost V 6 bases and J 4 bases; bases outside gene matches: 11. CDR3 sequence reads: CASSRLGLAGGIYEQYF. CDR3 coding DNA: TGTGCCAGTAGCCGCTTAGGACTAGCGGGAGGAATTTACGAGCAGTACTTC.

The genes are TRBV15 and TRBJ2-3; D is ambiguous. With 1 base removed from V and 0 bases from J, the gap between germline ends came to 11 bases. This CDR3 is built from 16 residues. The germline V gene encodes CDR1 LNHNV and CDR2 YYDKDF (reference sequence). The CDR3 nucleotides are TGTGCCACCAGCAGAGTCGGAAGCCCCAGCACAGATACGCAGTATTTT. The encoded protein is CATSRVGSPSTDTQYF.

The rearrangement uses TRBV5-1 and TRBJ2-4; 7 nucleotides align to TRBD1. Germline CDR1 is SGHRS and CDR2 is YFSETQ. Trimming cost V 1 base and J 8 bases; bases outside gene matches: 9. The CDR3 loop spans 15 amino acids. The CDR3, as DNA: TGCGCCAGCAGCTTGCTTGGCAGGGGGACGGACATTCAGTACTTC. Its translation is CASSLLGRGTDIQYF.

This clonotype was picked up many times. J is TRBJ2-5 and V is TRBV9; D may be TRBD2 (6 bases). The length of the CDR3 is 13 residues. Germline CDR1 and CDR2: SGDLS and YYNGEE. Trimming removed 0 bases at V and 5 bases at J, with 8 bases between. Here the CDR3 DNA reads TGTGCCAGCAGCGTAGCTGGAGGGGAGACCCAGTACTTC. Protein sequence: CASSVAGGETQYF.

Points on this clonotype: A read error may explain this, as a much larger clone is one base away. The chain joins TRBV18 to TRBJ2-3; 15 bases match TRBD2. Germline-derived CDR1 and CDR2 are KGHSH and LQKENI. The CDR3 has 18 amino acids. The CDR3 DNA reads TGTGCCAGCCCACCACCGGGACTAGCGGGGGGACACACAGATACGCAGTATTTT. It encodes CASPPPGLAGGHTDTQYF.

The sample holds a few counts of this clonotype. The rearrangement joins TRBV6-2 or TRBV6-3 to TRBJ2-1; 7 positions match TRBD1. Germline CDR1 and CDR2: MNHEY and SVGEGT. After removal of 5 bases from V and 8 bases from J, the junction contained 12 bases not matched to a gene. There are 15 residues in the CDR3. The CDR3 loop is CASSGTVRGGDEQFF. The CDR3 coding sequence is TGTGCCAGCAGTGGGACAGTCCGGGGTGGCGATGAGCAGTTCTTC.

The chain is built from TRBV20-1 and TRBJ2-1, with 10 positions matching TRBD2. J was trimmed by 4 bases and V by 3 bases; bases with no gene match: 6. The CDR3 loop spans 15 amino acids. Germline-derived CDR1 and CDR2 are DFQATT and SNEGSKA (reference sequence). The CDR3 sequence: CSASRLAGFYNEQFF. The CDR3 coding sequence is TGCAGTGCTAGTAGACTAGCGGGTTTTTACAATGAGCAGTTCTTC.

This clonotype was observed a handful of times. The V gene is TRBV5-5, the J gene TRBJ1-5; D is undetermined. The CDR3 consists of 14 residues. Trimming left V 2 bases short and J 7 bases short, with 13 bases between. The germline CDR1 and CDR2 sequences are SGHKS and YYEKEE (reference sequence). Written as DNA, the CDR3 is TGTGCCAGCAGCTTTGGACCGCAGGCGCAGCCCCAGCATTTT. It encodes CASSFGPQAQPQHF.